The next 24 T cell receptor beta chains were all read from a single sample in a study of cytomegalovirus exposure and HLA in healthy donors. Primers for the PCR totalled 60 Vbeta and 13 Jbeta. The protocol was immunoSEQ multiplex PCR, while the TCRdb copy is restricted to in-frame clones and leaves out a portion. The sample yields 180,000 or so clones, approximately 86% seen once. The sample was PBMCs. Every receptor here comes from a woman under 40 in good health and CMV-seronegative.

V is TRBV28 and J is TRBJ1-1; no definite D call. This CDR3 is 15 amino acids long. CDR1 and CDR2 from the germline V gene are MDHEN and SYDVKM. Trimming pared 3 bases from V and 5 bases from J, leaving 16 bases between. The DNA for the CDR3 is TGTGCCAGCAGTTTTTCAGGCATGGGTAGAACTGAAGCTTTCTTT. This encodes CASSFSGMGRTEAFF. Supplemented by reference TRBV28 and TRBJ1-1, the full variable domain reads DVKVTQSSRYLVKRTGEKVFLECVQDMDHENMFWYRQDPGLGLRLIYFSYDVKMKEKGDIPEGYSVSREKKERFSLILESASTNQTSMYLCASSFSGMGRTEAFFGQGTRLTVV.

This clone was counted a single time. The chain couples TRBV7-2 to TRBJ1-2; the D gene is possibly TRBD1 (6 bases). Germline V gene data show CDR1 as SGHTA and CDR2 as FQGNSA. V dropped 2 bases and J dropped 6 bases, with 10 bases sitting between them. The CDR3 has 13 residues. The CDR3 protein is CASSLRAGDGYTF. The CDR3 DNA follows: TGTGCCAGCAGCTTACGGGCAGGGGATGGCTACACCTTC.

The rearrangement joins TRBV21-1 to TRBJ1-5; TRBD1 is the table's D call and was not checked against the DNA. TRBV21-1 is a documented pseudogene. This CDR3 is built from 15 residues. This chain's CDR3 is CASSKARVGNQPQHF. CDR3 DNA sequence: TGTGCCAGCAGCAAAGCCAGGGTGGGGAATCAGCCCCAGCATTTT.

This rearrangement joins TRBV5-6 to TRBJ1-1; 7 bases fit TRBD1. Germline V lookup: CDR1 SGHDT, CDR2 YYEEEE. This CDR3 contains 13 residues. Unmatched junction bases numbered 5, after V lost 4 bases and J lost 5 bases. The CDR3 loop is CASSMTGYTEAFF. The CDR3 nucleotides are TGTGCCAGCAGCATGACAGGGTATACTGAAGCTTTCTTT.

The V and J genes are TRBV12-2 and TRBJ2-7; the table's D call, TRBD2, has no DNA check behind it. TRBV12-2 is a recognized pseudogene. CDR3 size: 20 residues. The CDR3, as DNA: TGTGCAAGTCGCTTAGATCCCGGACTAGCGGGGGGGCCTGGGGGTTACGAGCAGTACTTC. Its translation is CASRLDPGLAGGPGGYEQYF.

The J gene is TRBJ2-1, the V gene TRBV9; 7 nucleotides line up with TRBD2. V lost 3 bases, J lost 4 bases, and 10 bases stayed unmatched. Looked up from germline, CDR1 is SGDLS and CDR2 is YYNGEE. The CDR3 runs to 16 residues. CDR3 in amino acids: CASSGETSLIYNEQFF. The CDR3 DNA sequence: TGTGCCAGCAGCGGTGAGACTAGCCTGATATACAATGAGCAGTTCTTC.

This sequence joins TRBV28 and TRBJ1-1, with 8 bases aligning to TRBD1. Germline CDR1 MDHEN, CDR2 SYDVKM. Trimming at V came to 3 bases and at J to 3 bases, leaving 3 bases not matched to a gene. CDR3 length equals 14 residues. The CDR3 reads CASSFGQGYTEAFF. The CDR3 nucleotides are TGTGCCAGCAGTTTTGGACAGGGATACACTGAAGCTTTCTTT.

CDR3 amino acids: CASSTVAGSRETQYF. CDR3 bases: TGTGCCAGCTCCACGGTAGCGGGAAGTCGGGAGACCCAGTACTTC. The rearrangement joins TRBV18 to TRBJ2-5; 8 bases map to TRBD2. J lost 5 bases, V lost 6 bases, and 11 bases had no gene match. This CDR3 has 15 amino acids. Per the germline V gene, CDR1 is KGHSH and CDR2 is LQKENI. Full variable domain (remainder filled in from reference TRBV18 and TRBJ2-5): NAGVMQNPRHLVRRRGQEARLRCSPMKGHSHVYWYRQLPEEGLKFMVYLQKENIIDESGMPKERFSAEFPKEGPSILRIQQVVRGDSAAYFCASSTVAGSRETQYFGPGTRLLVL.

This clone occurred once. V and J are TRBV5-4 and TRBJ2-2, with D possibly TRBD1 on 5 matching bases. Looked up from germline, CDR1 is SGHNT and CDR2 is YYREEE (reference sequence). V dropped 4 bases and J dropped 1 base, with 11 bases sitting between them. The CDR3 loop spans 15 amino acids. CDR3 residues: CASSDRTKNTGELFF. The CDR3 DNA reads TGTGCCAGCAGCGATCGGACAAAGAACACCGGGGAGCTGTTTTTT.

A note on this clone: The junction shows a germline mismatch at one end, possibly a read error. The rearrangement joins TRBV15 to TRBJ1-2, with a weak D call TRBD1 (6 bases). The CDR3 extends over 14 amino acids. Germline V gene lookup returns CDR1 LNHNV and CDR2 YYDKDF (reference sequence). The CDR3 nucleotides are TGTGCCACCAGCACCAACAGGGACCGCGGAGGTTGCGCCTTC. It codes for CATSTNRDRGGCAF.

This sequence joins TRBV7-2 and TRBJ2-2; no firm D call. Germline CDR1 SGHTA, CDR2 FQGNSA. The CDR3 sequence is 14 residues long. Deletions cut 3 bases from V and 2 bases from J, with 7 bases between. The CDR3 sequence is CASSFFVNTGELFF. The CDR3 nucleotides read TGTGCCAGCAGCTTCTTCGTCAACACCGGGGAGCTGTTTTTT.

The chain couples TRBV5-1 to TRBJ2-5, with D tentatively TRBD2 (6 bases). In germline, CDR1 is SGHRS, CDR2 YFSETQ. V was shortened by 0 bases and J by 0 bases, with 12 bases between the two germline ends. The CDR3 consists of 16 residues. The CDR3 here is CASSLVLASYQETQYF. In DNA, the CDR3 is TGCGCCAGCAGCTTGGTGCTAGCGTCCTACCAAGAGACCCAGTACTTC.

CDR3 nucleotide sequence: TGTGCCAGCAGCGCCTCGCCAGGCCTGAACACTGAAGCTTTCTTT. It codes for CASSASPGLNTEAFF. The chain employs TRBV7-6 and TRBJ1-1; unclear D gene. Germline values: CDR1 SGHVS, CDR2 FNYEAQ. CDR3 length: 15 residues. The V end was cut by 5 bases, the J end by 0 bases, with 13 bases between.

The genes are TRBV5-4 and TRBJ1-5; 7 nucleotides line up with TRBD1. With 0 bases clipped from V and 2 bases from J, the junction kept 2 bases outside the gene matches. Germline V gene lookup returns CDR1 SGHNT and CDR2 YYREEE (reference sequence). The CDR3 is made up of 15 amino acids. The CDR3 loop reads CASSLGGQGNQPQHF. The DNA for the CDR3 is TGTGCCAGCAGCTTGGGCGGACAGGGCAATCAGCCCCAGCATTTT. The entire variable domain, with the rest obtained from reference TRBV5-4 and TRBJ1-5, is as follows: ETGVTQSPTHLIKTRGQQVTLRCSSQSGHNTVSWYQQALGQGPQFIFQYYREEENGRGNFPPRFSGLQFPNYSSELNVNALELDDSALYLCASSLGGQGNQPQHFGDGTRLSIL.

This chain links TRBV28 with TRBJ2-3; 8 positions match TRBD1. CDR1 is MDHEN and CDR2 is SYDVKM in the germline V gene. The V and J ends lost 3 bases and 4 bases, in that order; junction bases with no gene match: 9. This CDR3 spans 16 amino acids. CDR3 DNA: TGTGCCAGCAGTTTCCTCCGGACAGGGATCGCAGATACGCAGTATTTT. It translates to CASSFLRTGIADTQYF.

CDR3 residues: CSVVGQGSGEQYF. The CDR3 DNA is TGCAGCGTTGTAGGGCAGGGTTCCGGCGAGCAGTACTTC. This chain joins TRBV29-1 and TRBJ2-7; perhaps TRBD1 as D (5 bases). CDR1 is SQVTM and CDR2 is ANQGSEA in the germline V gene. The CDR3 totals 13 residues. Trimming cost V 4 bases and J 6 bases, with 16 bases left between them.

The chain uses TRBV4-2 and TRBJ2-1; 13 positions match TRBD2. The junction had 0 bases not matched to a gene; V was cut back by 0 bases and J by 4 bases. The germline V gene has CDR1 LGHNA and CDR2 YNFKEQ. CDR3 length: 16 residues. The DNA for the CDR3 is TGTGCCAGCAGCCAAGAGGGACTAGCGGGGTACAATGAGCAGTTCTTC. It yields the protein CASSQEGLAGYNEQFF.

V gene TRBV7-2 combines with J gene TRBJ2-7, with D maybe TRBD1 (6 bases). V lost 8 bases to trimming and J lost 3 bases, with 23 bases between them. CDR3 length equals 16 residues. Per germline, CDR1 SGHTA and CDR2 FQGNSA. The CDR3 sequence: CASQMPSGARGYEQYF. In DNA, the CDR3 is TGTGCCAGCCAGATGCCCTCAGGGGCTAGGGGCTACGAGCAGTACTTC.

The V call is TRBV19, the J call TRBJ2-4, with TRBD1 as a possible D gene (5 bases). With 3 bases removed from V and 2 bases from J, the gap between germline ends came to 14 bases. Germline V lookup: CDR1 LNHDA, CDR2 SQIVND (reference sequence). The CDR3 spans 16 residues. CDR3 nucleotides: TGTGCCAGTAGTATTTGGGAAGGGGCGACCAAAAACATTCAGTACTTC. Translated: CASSIWEGATKNIQYF.

The chain combines TRBV28 with TRBJ1-4; 9 bases agree with TRBD1. This CDR3 has 15 amino acids. Germline loops: CDR1 MDHEN, CDR2 SYDVKM. Unmatched junction bases numbered 8, after V lost 5 bases and J lost 7 bases. The CDR3 DNA is TGTGCCAGCAGTCAAAGGACAGGGGCTTTTGAAAAACTGTTTTTT. Translation: CASSQRTGAFEKLFF.

In its sample, this clone was seen once. The chain uses TRBV29-1 and TRBJ1-2, with 8 nucleotides matching TRBD1. The germline CDR1 and CDR2 sequences are SQVTM and ANQGSEA. The CDR3 sequence is 13 residues long. The J segment lost 4 bases and the V segment lost 7 bases, leaving 8 bases of the junction unmatched. The CDR3 spells CSATGQGSYGYTF. The CDR3 DNA reads as TGCAGCGCCACCGGACAGGGCTCCTATGGCTACACCTTC.

The V and J genes are TRBV4-2 and TRBJ1-6, with D possibly TRBD1 on 5 matching bases. The CDR3 covers 16 residues. Germline V lookup: CDR1 LGHNA, CDR2 YNFKEQ. The V and J ends lost 4 bases and 6 bases respectively, with 16 bases between them. The CDR3: CASSPAATDLNSPLHF. The CDR3 DNA reads TGTGCCAGCAGCCCAGCCGCGACAGATCTTAATTCACCCCTCCACTTT.

The chain employs TRBV15 and TRBJ1-5; D gene uncertain. The germline gives CDR1 LNHNV, CDR2 YYDKDF (reference sequence). CDR3 length equals 17 residues. V lost 5 bases and J lost 4, with 21 bases in between. This chain's CDR3 is CATSYRIVGGGNQPQHF. CDR3 nucleotide sequence: TGTGCCACCAGCTACAGAATAGTCGGTGGAGGGAATCAGCCCCAGCATTTT.

V and J are TRBV5-6 and TRBJ2-3; no firm D call. The CDR3 is 14 residues long. The V end was cut by 2 bases, the J end by 0 bases, with 7 bases between. Germline loops: CDR1 SGHDT, CDR2 YYEEEE. The CDR3 protein is CASSFLTSTDTQYF. CDR3 bases: TGTGCCAGCAGCTTTCTTACTAGCACAGATACGCAGTATTTT.